The 23 T cell receptor beta chains given below trace back to one sample, sequenced in a study of T cell responses to AZD1222 COVID-19 vaccine. Some clones are missing from TCRdb's copy, which holds only in-frame ones; the method was immunoSEQ multiplex PCR. The profile shows about 140,000 clones, 85% to 95% of them singletons. This material consisted of peripheral blood, taken on day 0 of MenACWY control vaccination. These receptor sequences come from an adult in good health.

This clone was counted only a few times. This chain uses TRBV5-4 with TRBJ1-1; a possible D gene is TRBD1 (6 bases). The CDR3 extends over 17 amino acids. The germline gives CDR1 SGHNT, CDR2 YYREEE (reference sequence). The V end was cut by 0 bases, the J end by 4 bases, with 19 bases between. The CDR3 reads CASSLEAGVKGRTEAFF. The CDR3 region has the DNA TGTGCCAGCAGCTTGGAGGCAGGGGTAAAGGGACGCACTGAAGCTTTCTTT.

The chain is built from TRBV5-1 and TRBJ2-1, with 8 bases matching TRBD1. This CDR3 is 14 amino acids long. With V trimmed by 4 bases and J by 6 bases, 6 bases remained unmatched. CDR1 is SGHRS and CDR2 is YFSETQ in the germline V gene. CDR3 coding DNA: TGCGCCAGCAGCCGAGCGACAGGGGTCAATGAGCAGTTCTTC. Translating gives CASSRATGVNEQFF.

This chain links TRBV9 with TRBJ2-1; D perhaps matches TRBD2 (5 bases). Per the germline V gene, CDR1 is SGDLS and CDR2 is YYNGEE. Trimming stripped 4 bases from V and 0 bases from J, with 14 bases between. The CDR3 has 16 amino acids. The chain's CDR3 is CASSPGGFSSYNEQFF. Here the CDR3 DNA reads TGTGCCAGCAGCCCCGGAGGCTTCAGCTCCTACAATGAGCAGTTCTTC.

This chain joins TRBV6-5 and TRBJ1-1; the match to TRBD1 covers 8 bases. The germline CDR1 and CDR2 sequences are MNHEY and SVGAGI. CDR3 size: 14 residues. After removal of 6 bases from V and 1 base from J, the junction contained 4 bases not matched to a gene. The CDR3 region is CASRRTGTNTEAFF. The CDR3 region has the DNA TGTGCCAGCAGGAGGACAGGGACGAACACTGAAGCTTTCTTT.

V is TRBV4-1 and J is TRBJ1-1; a weak D match, TRBD1 (5 bases). V lost 1 base and J lost 1, with 10 bases in between. This CDR3 contains 15 residues. Germline V gene lookup returns CDR1 MGHRA and CDR2 YSYEKL. The CDR3 loop reads CASSQGGGGNTEAFF. CDR3 coding DNA: TGCGCCAGCAGCCAAGGCGGGGGTGGGAACACTGAAGCTTTCTTT.

The chain uses TRBV19 and TRBJ1-4, with D possibly being TRBD1 (6 bases). CDR1 is LNHDA and CDR2 is SQIVND in the germline V gene (reference sequence). The V and J ends lost 3 bases and 10 bases respectively, with 15 bases between them. The CDR3 totals 14 residues. The DNA for the CDR3 is TGTGCCAGTAGTATGCCGCAAGGGGGGGCAAAACTGTTTTTT. This codes for CASSMPQGGAKLFF. The whole variable domain, remainder taken from reference TRBV19 and TRBJ1-4, is DGGITQSPKYLFRKEGQNVTLSCEQNLNHDAMYWYRQDPGQGLRLIYYSQIVNDFQKGDIAEGYSVSREKKESFPLTVTSAQKNPTAFYLCASSMPQGGAKLFFGSGTQLSVL.

This clone was detected once. This chain uses TRBV19 with TRBJ1-1; unclear D gene. The CDR3 extends over 15 amino acids. Germline values: CDR1 LNHDA, CDR2 SQIVND (reference sequence). Trimming removed 3 bases from V and 0 bases from J, with 11 bases in between. The CDR3 DNA follows: TGTGCCAGTAGTATCTTTCCCCGGGTGAACACTGAAGCTTTCTTT. Residues: CASSIFPRVNTEAFF. Together with reference TRBV19 and TRBJ1-1, the CDR3 gives the full variable domain: DGGITQSPKYLFRKEGQNVTLSCEQNLNHDAMYWYRQDPGQGLRLIYYSQIVNDFQKGDIAEGYSVSREKKESFPLTVTSAQKNPTAFYLCASSIFPRVNTEAFFGQGTRLTVV.

This clone was recorded once. The chain employs TRBV5-4 and TRBJ2-1; D tentatively fits TRBD1 or TRBD2 (5 bases each). This CDR3 has 11 amino acids. Trimming pared 5 bases from V and 11 bases from J, leaving 11 bases between. Germline V gene lookup returns CDR1 SGHNT and CDR2 YYREEE (reference sequence). The CDR3 region is CASSSWDQQFF. The CDR3 DNA reads as TGTGCCAGCAGTTCTTGGGACCAGCAGTTCTTC.

In DNA, the CDR3 is TGTGCCAGCTCACGGGCCGGGTCAGGGTCTGGAAACACCATATATTTT. This translates into CASSRAGSGSGNTIYF. The V and J genes are TRBV18 and TRBJ1-3; perhaps TRBD1 as D (5 bases). CDR3 length: 16 residues. V shed 4 bases and J shed 1 base, with 14 bases lying between them. Germline loops: CDR1 KGHSH, CDR2 LQKENI. Full variable domain (missing parts from reference TRBV18 and TRBJ1-3): NAGVMQNPRHLVRRRGQEARLRCSPMKGHSHVYWYRQLPEEGLKFMVYLQKENIIDESGMPKERFSAEFPKEGPSILRIQQVVRGDSAAYFCASSRAGSGSGNTIYFGEGSWLTVV.

The chain uses TRBV6-2 or TRBV6-3 and TRBJ1-1; D unresolved. From germline, CDR1 is MNHEY and CDR2 SVGEGT. Trimming took off 5 bases at V and 6 bases at J, with 10 bases between the two ends. The CDR3 sequence is 12 residues long. The CDR3 is CASSAWAAEAFF. In DNA form, the CDR3 reads TGTGCCAGCAGTGCCTGGGCGGCTGAAGCTTTCTTT.

J is TRBJ2-3 and V is TRBV2, with 8 bases lining up with TRBD1. The V gene end was trimmed by 5 bases and the J gene end by 3 bases; junction bases not matched to a gene: 10. The CDR3 is 16 amino acids. From germline, CDR1 is SNHLY and CDR2 FYNNEI. In DNA, the CDR3 is TGTGCCAGCAGTCGTGATTGGACAGGGAAGACAGATACGCAGTATTTT. Translation gives CASSRDWTGKTDTQYF.

This clone occurred once. This chain links TRBV11-2 with TRBJ1-1; D remains ambiguous. The ends were cut back, 1 base at V and 5 bases at J, with 8 bases in the middle. The CDR3 runs 13 residues. Germline CDR1 is SGHAT and CDR2 is FQNNGV. This CDR3 reads CASSLGAYTEAFF. CDR3 DNA: TGTGCCAGCAGCTTAGGGGCGTATACTGAAGCTTTCTTT.

V usage is TRBV7-9 and J usage is TRBJ1-1, with D perhaps matching TRBD1 (5 bases). With 5 bases removed from V and 1 base from J, the gap between germline ends came to 8 bases. This CDR3 comprises 13 residues. Germline values: CDR1 SEHNR, CDR2 FQNEAQ (reference sequence). CDR3 sequence reads: CASSVQENTEAFF. CDR3 nucleotide sequence: TGTGCCAGCAGCGTACAGGAGAACACTGAAGCTTTCTTT.

This chain connects TRBV5-4 to TRBJ2-3; 12 bases match TRBD2. This CDR3 has 16 amino acids. CDR1 SGHNT and CDR2 YYREEE come from the germline V gene (reference sequence). Trimming removed 4 bases from V and 4 bases from J; junction bases left unmatched: 7. DNA for the CDR3: TGTGCCAGCAGCATAGCTAGCGGGGGGGCCCCAGATACGCAGTATTTT. It yields the protein CASSIASGGAPDTQYF.

The chain uses TRBV7-8 and TRBJ1-1; D remains unclear. CDR3 length: 13 amino acids. With 4 bases removed from V and 3 bases from J, the gap between germline ends came to 9 bases. Germline CDR1 and CDR2: SGHVS and FQNEAQ. In DNA form, the CDR3 reads TGTGCCAGCAGCTCCCGATCGTACACTGAAGCTTTCTTT. Encoded protein: CASSSRSYTEAFF.

This chain links TRBV4-2 with TRBJ1-3; weak D call: TRBD1 (6 bases). The CDR3 sequence is 16 residues long. The germline gives CDR1 LGHNA, CDR2 YNFKEQ. The V and J ends lost 5 bases and 0 bases respectively, with 14 bases between them. CDR3 region: CASSRTGRGSGNTIYF. In DNA form, the CDR3 reads TGTGCCAGCAGCAGGACGGGCAGGGGCTCTGGAAACACCATATATTTT.

V usage is TRBV5-8 and J usage is TRBJ1-6; TRBD1 agrees at 7 bases. From germline, CDR1 is SGHTS and CDR2 YDEGEE. The CDR3 sequence is 15 residues long. J was trimmed by 7 bases and V by 4 bases; bases with no gene match: 8. The CDR3 loop is CASSPWDRRNSPLHF. The CDR3 nucleotides read TGTGCCAGCAGCCCTTGGGACAGAAGAAATTCACCCCTCCACTTT.

This rearrangement joins TRBV15 to TRBJ2-7; D not certain. Germline V gene lookup returns CDR1 LNHNV and CDR2 YYDKDF (reference sequence). Trimming removed 4 bases from V and 1 base from J, with 8 bases in between. This CDR3 has 13 residues. CDR3: CATSTLRSYEQYF. The CDR3 DNA sequence: TGTGCCACCAGCACCTTACGTTCCTACGAGCAGTACTTC.

The V and J genes are TRBV18 and TRBJ1-1, with 7 bases identical to TRBD1. CDR3 length equals 17 residues. Germline V CDR1 and CDR2: KGHSH, LQKENI. V trimming: 0 bases; J trimming: 2 bases; junction bases outside the gene matches: 9. CDR3 protein: CASSPPGYRGPNTEAFF. CDR3 nucleotide sequence: TGTGCCAGCTCACCACCGGGCTACAGGGGTCCTAACACTGAAGCTTTCTTT.

The table lists this clone with a count of one. The chain carries TRBV5-1 and TRBJ2-5; no reliable D call. Trimming shortened V by 4 bases and J by 5 bases, and 15 bases separated the two germline ends. This CDR3 has 14 amino acids. CDR1 and CDR2 (germline): SGHRS, YFSETQ. CDR3 sequence: CASSSHPLGETQYF. In DNA form, the CDR3 reads TGCGCCAGCAGCAGCCACCCGCTTGGGGAGACCCAGTACTTC.

This chain links TRBV9 with TRBJ2-1; TRBD2 matches 11 bases. Germline loops: CDR1 SGDLS, CDR2 YYNGEE. The CDR3 loop spans 18 amino acids. Trimming removed 1 base from V and 7 bases from J; junction bases left unmatched: 13. The CDR3 nucleotides are TGTGCCAGCAGCGTACAGGTCCTAGCGGGAGGCTCTCGAAATGAGCAGTTCTTC. Its translation: CASSVQVLAGGSRNEQFF.

V gene TRBV24-1 combines with J gene TRBJ2-5; 10 nucleotides align to TRBD2. V gave up 0 bases and J gave up 5 bases; unmatched junction bases: 5. There are 16 residues in the CDR3. CDR1 and CDR2 (germline): KGHDR, SFDVKD. CDR3 region: CATSDLASGSRETQYF. CDR3 in DNA: TGTGCCACCAGTGATTTGGCTAGCGGGAGCAGGGAGACCCAGTACTTC.

V is TRBV7-8 and J is TRBJ2-1; 9 bases map to TRBD2. V trimming: 6 bases; J trimming: 0 bases; junction bases outside the gene matches: 3. CDR3 length: 15 amino acids. In germline, CDR1 is SGHVS, CDR2 FQNEAQ. CDR3 coding DNA: TGTGCCAGCAGTTTTAGCGGGAGCTCCTACAATGAGCAGTTCTTC. Its protein product is CASSFSGSSYNEQFF.